This T cell receptor beta chain derives from a study of blood T cells in healthy people across ages. Study-level background: Template switching retrieved approximately one barcoded beta molecule for each two T cells.

This clonotype showed up just a few times. A sample-barcoded 5' primer and a J-beta primer mix were used in a second PCR of about 6 to 12 cycles. TCRdb re-called the 5' RACE reads with MiXCR, one entry per CDR3 protein. The sample includes 800,000 or so distinct CDR3 sequences, 20% to 30% of them seen just once. CDR1 is SQVTM and CDR2 is ANQGSEA in the germline V gene. This CDR3 is 12 amino acids long. V was clipped by 5 bases and J by 3 bases; unmatched bases: 4. The data were also submitted as part of a second study, on T cells of mothers and their children. Per that paper: Sample barcodes plus 2-4 random nucleotides came from the M1S primer. Each child contributed roughly 3 million TCR beta CDR3 reads, while each mother contributed over 8.5 million.

Sequences were obtained from blood. This clonotype originated in a boy aged 5-17 years in good health. The V and J genes are TRBV29-1 and TRBJ2-7; 7 bases are a match to TRBD2. CDR3 region: CSVQPGGYEQYF. In DNA, the CDR3 is TGCAGCGTTCAGCCGGGGGGCTACGAGCAGTACTTC.